This T cell receptor beta chain stems from a study of PD-L1 blockade in urothelial cancer. Study-wide background: Of approximately 29 patients, almost 26 were males with bladder-origin urothelial cancer. Blood underwent analysis 3 weeks (second dose) and 6 weeks after treatment began. Previous chemotherapy exposure amounted to 0 to 3 regimens for patients. A median approximately 150,000 T cells were found in blood samples.

Only in-frame clones appear in the TCRdb table, and some are missing; sequencing was by immunoSEQ multiplex PCR. Of 70,000 or so clones detected, around 90% appear once; the ten largest clones hold roughly 3.2%. There are 19 residues in the CDR3. The ends lost 0 bases at V and 0 bases at J; junction bases unmatched: 7. Per germline, CDR1 SGHNT and CDR2 YENEEA. The TCR originated in a man in his sixties with urothelial cancer. Sequenced material: PBMCs, taken around atezolizumab (anti-PD-L1) treatment. The chain uses TRBV11-3 and TRBJ2-2; TRBD2 aligns across 10 bases. For the CDR3, the DNA is TGTGCCAGCAGCTTAGAGGGTGGTAGCGGGAGGCCGAACACCGGGGAGCTGTTTTTT. It translates to CASSLEGGSGRPNTGELFF.